This T cell receptor (beta chain) is from a study of CD8+CD57+ T cells in acquired aplastic anemia. Across the study: Sorting CD4+ and CD8+ cells gave DNA averaging 3.2 ug. Study findings and constraints: Between patients and controls, CD8+ Simpson's diversity did not vary significantly.

Trimming removed 1 base at V and 1 base at J, with 9 bases between. CDR3 size: 16 residues. Germline CDR1 is KGHDR and CDR2 is SFDVKD. This clonotype was recorded at least ten times. Its antigen is not identified. Patients chosen for sequencing had shown CD8+CD57+ cell expansion by flow cytometry. Patients had not yet gotten any therapy when their blood was taken for sampling. Genomic DNA, serving as template, underwent TCR beta VDJ and CDR3 profiling. Each CDR3 protein is one row after TCRdb ran MiXCR on the reads. The sample consists of about 160,000 distinct CDR3 sequences, roughly 50% of them appearing once.

The chain is built from TRBV24-1 and TRBJ2-2; D is ambiguous. Sequenced: sorted CD4+, CD8+, or CD8+CD57+ T cells (not recorded which) from PBMCs. This TCR derives from a human donor with aplastic anemia. CDR3 nucleotides: TGTGCCACCAGTGATTTACGGGCGGAGAACACCGGGGAGCTGTTTTTT. Residues: CATSDLRAENTGELFF.